This entry lists 20 T cell receptor beta chains sequenced from one sample in a study of blood T cell repertoires in COVID-19. The data were produced by immunoSEQ multiplex PCR, yet TCRdb's version contains in-frame clones alone and is incomplete. The repertoire consists of some 70,000 clones, with 91% occurring once and the leading ten covering around 14%. What was sequenced was peripheral blood. The receptor set was obtained from a human donor with active COVID-19. The donor label of this sample is uncertain.

The CDR3 coding sequence is TGTGCCAGCAGCCAAGCTGCTAGCGGGAGGGTGGCCAATGAGCAGTTCTTC. The encoded protein is CASSQAASGRVANEQFF. The V call is TRBV3-1 (or the pseudogene TRBV3-2), the J call TRBJ2-1, with 12 bases matching TRBD2. The CDR3 contains 17 residues. Unmatched junction bases numbered 7, after V lost 1 base and J lost 6 bases. CDR1 LGHDT and CDR2 YNNKEL come from the germline V gene (reference sequence).

In DNA, the CDR3 is TGTGCCAGCAGATCCGGGAGCTCCTACGAGCAGTACTTC. Translating it yields CASRSGSSYEQYF. The chain is built from TRBV7-9 and TRBJ2-7, with D tentatively TRBD2 (6 bases). Germline V gene lookup returns CDR1 SEHNR and CDR2 FQNEAQ (reference sequence). Trimming took off 6 bases at V and 0 bases at J, with 9 bases between the two ends. This CDR3 has 13 amino acids. Full variable domain (missing parts from reference TRBV7-9 and TRBJ2-7): DTGVSQNPRHKITKRGQNVTFRCDPISEHNRLYWYRQTLGQGPEFLTYFQNEAQLEKSRLLSDRFSAERPKGSFSTLEIQRTEQGDSAMYLCASRSGSSYEQYFGPGTRLTVT.

The J gene is TRBJ1-3, the V gene TRBV28; D is unclear. CDR1 is MDHEN, CDR2 SYDVKM, per germline. The V and J ends lost 5 bases and 0 bases respectively, with 8 bases between them. The CDR3 consists of 14 residues. The CDR3 DNA reads as TGTGCCAGCAGTGACTCTTCCTCTGGAAACACCATATATTTT. It is translated as CASSDSSSGNTIYF. The full variable domain, with the rest looked up from reference TRBV28 and TRBJ1-3, is DVKVTQSSRYLVKRTGEKVFLECVQDMDHENMFWYRQDPGLGLRLIYFSYDVKMKEKGDIPEGYSVSREKKERFSLILESASTNQTSMYLCASSDSSSGNTIYFGEGSWLTVV.

J is TRBJ2-7 and V is TRBV4-1, with 7 bases fitting TRBD2. The germline V gene has CDR1 MGHRA and CDR2 YSYEKL. V dropped 0 bases and J dropped 1; count of bases not matched to a gene: 18. The CDR3 is made up of 20 amino acids. The CDR3 loop reads CASSQDPFKTGTIKSYEQYF. CDR3 DNA sequence: TGCGCCAGCAGCCAAGACCCGTTTAAAACGGGGACTATAAAATCCTACGAGCAGTACTTC.

The rearrangement uses TRBV19 and TRBJ1-1; tentatively, D is TRBD1 (6 bases). This CDR3 has 16 residues. V lost 1 base to trimming and J lost 4 bases, with 16 bases between them. Germline V gene lookup returns CDR1 LNHDA and CDR2 SQIVND (reference sequence). CDR3 coding DNA: TGTGCCAGTAGTATAGGCTTACAGGGATTTTCCACTGAAGCTTTCTTT. Protein sequence: CASSIGLQGFSTEAFF.

The chain is built from TRBV9 and TRBJ2-3, with D perhaps TRBD2 (6 bases). The CDR3 has 14 amino acids. V was trimmed by 4 bases and J by 5 bases, leaving 14 bases between them. The germline CDR1 and CDR2 sequences are SGDLS and YYNGEE. The CDR3 spells CASSPRDPQDTQYF. Here the CDR3 DNA reads TGTGCCAGCAGCCCGCGGGACCCTCAAGATACGCAGTATTTT. The variable domain in full, completed from reference TRBV9 and TRBJ2-3, reads DSGVTQTPKHLITATGQRVTLRCSPRSGDLSVYWYQQSLDQGLQFLIQYYNGEERAKGNILERFSAQQFPDLHSELNLSSLELGDSALYFCASSPRDPQDTQYFGPGTRLTVL.

The chain has TRBV7-2 and TRBJ1-6; D not certain. Trimming took 0 bases from V and 6 from J, leaving 9 bases between them. The V gene's germline CDR1 is SGHTA and CDR2 FQGNSA. The CDR3 totals 15 residues. In DNA form, the CDR3 reads TGTGCCAGCAGCTTAGCGCAGGCCATTAATTCACCCCTCCACTTT. Its protein is CASSLAQAINSPLHF.

V and J are TRBV10-1 and TRBJ2-5; D gene ambiguous. With 4 bases removed from V and 5 bases from J, the gap between germline ends came to 14 bases. In germline, CDR1 is WNHNN, CDR2 SYGVQD (reference sequence). The CDR3 runs 14 residues. The CDR3 protein is CASSASGPVETQYF. Written as DNA, the CDR3 is TGCGCCAGCAGTGCTTCAGGTCCGGTGGAGACCCAGTACTTC.

This chain connects TRBV28 to TRBJ2-7, with D uncertain. The V and J ends lost 6 bases and 3 bases respectively, with 6 bases between them. Germline CDR1 is MDHEN and CDR2 is SYDVKM. CDR3 length equals 11 residues. This CDR3 reads CASRPVYEQYF. The CDR3 DNA reads as TGTGCCAGCAGGCCGGTCTACGAGCAGTACTTC.

J is TRBJ1-6 and V is TRBV9; 9 bases line up with TRBD1. The CDR3 extends over 16 amino acids. V lost 0 bases, J lost 8 bases, and 6 bases stayed unmatched. Germline V gene data show CDR1 as SGDLS and CDR2 as YYNGEE. The DNA of the CDR3 is TGTGCCAGCAGCGTAGACGCCGGGACAGGGTATTCACCCCTCCACTTT. This encodes CASSVDAGTGYSPLHF.

The CDR3 DNA follows: TGTGCCAGCAGCCCGGGACTAGCGGGAGTTTGGAATGAGCAGTTCTTC. Amino acid sequence: CASSPGLAGVWNEQFF. The chain uses TRBV7-2 and TRBJ2-1; 14 bases map to TRBD2. This CDR3 is 16 amino acids long. V dropped 5 bases and J dropped 7; count of bases not matched to a gene: 7. CDR1 SGHTA and CDR2 FQGNSA come from the germline V gene. Based on the CDR3 plus reference TRBV7-2 and TRBJ2-1, the full variable domain is GAGVSQSPSNKVTEKGKDVELRCDPISGHTALYWYRQSLGQGLEFLIYFQGNSAPDKSGLPSDRFSAERTGGSVSTLTIQRTQQEDSAVYLCASSPGLAGVWNEQFFGPGTRLTVL.

J is TRBJ2-7 and V is TRBV4-3; 9 positions agree with TRBD2. CDR3 length: 15 amino acids. Looked up from germline, CDR1 is LGHNA and CDR2 is YSLEER. V trimming: 0 bases; J trimming: 6 bases; junction bases outside the gene matches: 6. CDR3 DNA sequence: TGCGCCAGCAGCCAAGAGGTAGCGGGAGTAGGCGAGCAGTACTTC. It specifies CASSQEVAGVGEQYF.

The chain has TRBV14 and TRBJ2-1, with TRBD1 identical over 8 bases. Germline-derived CDR1 and CDR2 are SGHDN and FVKESK. The CDR3 has 13 residues. The junction had 8 bases not matched to a gene; V was cut back by 4 bases and J by 12 bases. CDR3 coding DNA: TGTGCCAGCAGCCGCACGACCGGGACAGGGCAGTTCTTC. It is translated as CASSRTTGTGQFF.

The chain recombines TRBV18 with TRBJ1-3; tentatively, D is TRBD1 (5 bases). The CDR3 is made up of 15 amino acids. With 2 bases removed from V and 0 bases from J, the gap between germline ends came to 8 bases. Germline values: CDR1 KGHSH, CDR2 LQKENI. The CDR3: CASSPAQGSGNTIYF. The CDR3 DNA reads as TGTGCCAGCTCACCAGCCCAGGGCTCTGGAAACACCATATATTTT.

The V gene is TRBV5-1, the J gene TRBJ1-4; 7 bases match TRBD1. Germline V CDR1 and CDR2: SGHRS, YFSETQ. The CDR3 is 16 residues long. J was trimmed by 5 bases and V by 4 bases; bases with no gene match: 11. The CDR3: CASSPTDRAQNEKLFF. The CDR3 DNA follows: TGCGCCAGCAGCCCGACCGACAGGGCTCAGAATGAAAAACTGTTTTTT.

The CDR3 DNA reads as TGTGCCAGCAGCTTGGCCGGAGAGACCCAGTACTTC. This gives the protein CASSLAGETQYF. This chain uses TRBV5-4 with TRBJ2-5; D gene uncertain. V lost 0 bases and J 4 bases, leaving 4 bases between the germline ends. This CDR3 comprises 12 residues. Germline CDR1 is SGHNT and CDR2 is YYREEE (reference sequence). Full variable domain (missing parts from reference TRBV5-4 and TRBJ2-5): ETGVTQSPTHLIKTRGQQVTLRCSSQSGHNTVSWYQQALGQGPQFIFQYYREEENGRGNFPPRFSGLQFPNYSSELNVNALELDDSALYLCASSLAGETQYFGPGTRLLVL.

This clone was counted once. The chain employs TRBV2 and TRBJ1-2, with 8 nucleotides matching TRBD1. The trim removed 8 bases at V and 7 bases at J, leaving 9 bases unmatched. CDR1 and CDR2 (germline): SNHLY, FYNNEI. This CDR3 contains 13 residues. CDR3 loop: CASRGQGSGGYTF. CDR3 bases: TGTGCCAGCCGTGGACAGGGAAGTGGTGGCTACACCTTC.

J is TRBJ2-1 and V is TRBV6-4; D might be TRBD1 (7 bases). Germline V gene lookup returns CDR1 MRHNA and CDR2 SNTAGT. The CDR3 totals 15 residues. The V end lost 5 bases, the J end lost 1 base, and 12 bases lay between the germline ends. CDR3 protein: CASSTGEASYNEQFF. Written as DNA, the CDR3 is TGTGCCAGCAGTACAGGGGAGGCATCCTACAATGAGCAGTTCTTC.

The rearrangement joins TRBV7-9 to TRBJ2-4; 8 nucleotides match TRBD1. Germline CDR1 reads SEHNR; CDR2 reads FQNEAQ (reference sequence). After removal of 6 bases from V and 6 bases from J, the junction contained 16 bases not matched to a gene. The CDR3 contains 17 residues. CDR3 sequence (DNA): TGTGCCAGCAGTTTAAGCTGGACAGGGTTAAGCTTAAACATTCAGTACTTC. It encodes CASSLSWTGLSLNIQYF.

V and J are TRBV2 and TRBJ2-1, with a possible D match to TRBD2 (7 bases). The CDR3 runs 15 residues. Germline CDR1 is SNHLY and CDR2 is FYNNEI. Trimming pared 2 bases from V and 0 bases from J, leaving 8 bases between. The CDR3 coding sequence is TGTGCCAGCAGTGAAAGGGGGGGCTCCTACAATGAGCAGTTCTTC. This codes for CASSERGGSYNEQFF.